The clone carrying this T cell receptor beta chain was observed a handful of times. This entry comes from a study of identical twins. The donors were all healthy and Caucasian. TCRdb recomputed calls from the 5' RACE reads with MiXCR, one row per CDR3 protein. The top ten hold around 0.48% of the sample, which has around 490,000 distinct CDR3 sequences, around 15% seen once. Another study also made use of these data, one on yellow fever vaccine responses in identical twins.

This clonotype was sampled from a woman younger than 30 in good health. Input material: CD4+ T cells sorted from blood.

CDR3 bases: TGTGCCAGCAGCGTAGTCGCCGACACTGGAAAACTGTTTTTT. This encodes CASSVVADTGKLFF. The V and J genes are TRBV9 and TRBJ1-4; no reliable D call. The CDR3 extends over 14 amino acids. Trimming stripped 0 bases from V and 10 bases from J, with 13 bases between. Per germline, CDR1 SGDLS and CDR2 YYNGEE.